Listed here are 18 T cell receptor beta chains from one sample, sequenced in a study of T-cell memory formation after mild COVID-19 (TCRdb year 2021). Library construction relied on 5' RACE. The listed sequencing device is Illumina NovaSeq 6000. TCRdb itself trimmed the public reads at Q25 with fastp, ran MiXCR and retained productive beta chains. Identical CDR3 protein sequences are pooled into one entry, listed with their most common genes and DNA. The sample table records roughly 250,000 distinct CDR3 sequences; less than 20% of these occur just once. The ten biggest clones cover 3.5% of the sample. The sequencing sample was made of PBMCs or a T cell subset sorted from them (not recorded which). All receptors come from a man between 18 and 29 years old who had mild COVID-19 (a few samples of this study predate the infection). The sample titles of this study are shuffled in the database, so cell type and time point are left out; the donor was told from shared clones.

V gene TRBV5-1 combines with J gene TRBJ1-1; no clear D. Trimming left V 1 base short and J 3 bases short, with 13 bases between. From germline, CDR1 is SGHRS and CDR2 YFSETQ. This CDR3 comprises 15 residues. Here the CDR3 DNA reads TGCGCCAGCAGCTTGACTTATGCCGGGGACACTGAAGCTTTCTTT. Amino acids: CASSLTYAGDTEAFF.

About this clonotype itself: The junction and the germline gene differ at one end; a read error may be behind it. The rearrangement uses TRBV27 and TRBJ1-5; 7 bases agree with TRBD1. The CDR3 consists of 14 residues. CDR1 and CDR2 (germline): MNHEY, SMNVEV (reference sequence). This chain's CDR3 is CDSRPRQGSQPQHF. In DNA, the CDR3 is TGTGACAGCAGACCAAGACAGGGAAGTCAGCCCCAGCATTTT.

The chain employs TRBV5-1 and TRBJ2-3, with 10 bases aligning to TRBD1. The CDR3 length is 17 residues. CDR1 SGHRS and CDR2 YFSETQ come from the germline V gene. V lost 3 bases and J lost 2; bases outside the gene matches: 9. CDR3 region: CASSSLVRQGATDTQYF. CDR3 nucleotide sequence: TGCGCCAGCAGCTCCCTGGTCAGACAGGGGGCCACAGATACGCAGTATTTT. The variable domain in full, completed from reference TRBV5-1 and TRBJ2-3, reads KAGVTQTPRYLIKTRGQQVTLSCSPISGHRSVSWYQQTPGQGLQFLFEYFSETQRNKGNFPGRFSGRQFSNSRSEMNVSTLELGDSALYLCASSSLVRQGATDTQYFGPGTRLTVL.

In its sample, this clonotype was seen many times. CDR3 in DNA: TGTGCCAGCAGCCCTGACAGGGCTTGGCAGACCCAGTACTTC. This gives the protein CASSPDRAWQTQYF. The V and J genes are TRBV7-2 and TRBJ2-5; 7 bases are shared with TRBD1. Germline assignment: CDR1 SGHTA and CDR2 FQGNSA. Unmatched junction bases numbered 9, after V lost 5 bases and J lost 6 bases. This CDR3 region has 14 residues.

This chain joins TRBV5-6 and TRBJ1-1; D gene uncertain. V was shortened by 2 bases and J by 11 bases, with 10 bases between the two germline ends. Germline CDR1 SGHDT, CDR2 YYEEEE. This CDR3 region has 11 residues. CDR3 protein: CASSFGGGAFF. The CDR3 DNA is TGTGCCAGCAGCTTCGGAGGCGGGGCTTTCTTT.

V gene TRBV21-1 combines with J gene TRBJ2-2; TRBD1, the table's D call, was not compared with the DNA. TRBV21-1 is a recognized pseudogene. CDR3 length: 16 residues. CDR3 amino acids: CASSSIRDSNTGELFF. The CDR3 DNA reads as TGTGCCAGCAGCTCCATCCGGGACAGTAACACCGGGGAGCTGTTTTTT.

The J gene is TRBJ2-4, the V gene TRBV4-1; D might be TRBD1 (5 bases). The CDR3 loop spans 16 amino acids. Germline CDR1 MGHRA, CDR2 YSYEKL. The V end was cut by 3 bases, the J end by 2 bases, with 14 bases between. The CDR3 is CASSQRTMRTKNIQYF. The CDR3 DNA sequence: TGCGCCAGCAGCCAGAGGACAATGAGAACCAAAAACATTCAGTACTTC.

This clonotype showed up just a few times. The V and J genes are TRBV6-2 or TRBV6-3 and TRBJ1-2; D is unresolved. The CDR3 spans 14 residues. In germline, CDR1 is MNHEY, CDR2 SVGEGT. V gave up 4 bases and J gave up 8 bases, with 17 bases separating them. The CDR3 protein is CASSFSLWTGGYTF. CDR3 bases: TGTGCCAGCAGTTTTTCCCTCTGGACTGGCGGCTACACCTTC.

The chain combines TRBV2 with TRBJ1-1, with D uncertain. V dropped 11 bases and J dropped 10 bases, with 20 bases sitting between them. This CDR3 comprises 12 residues. The V gene's germline CDR1 is SNHLY and CDR2 FYNNEI. The CDR3 sequence is CASIRAMPGAFF. The DNA for the CDR3 is TGTGCCTCGATCCGAGCGATGCCAGGAGCTTTCTTT.

In this sample, this clonotype turned up many times. The V call is TRBV6-6, the J call TRBJ2-1; 8 bases are shared with TRBD2. Germline CDR1 and CDR2: MNHNY and SVGAGI (reference sequence). Trimming removed 0 bases from V and 3 bases from J; junction bases left unmatched: 7. The CDR3 runs 17 residues. The CDR3, as DNA: TGTGCCAGCAGTTACTCGAGTTGGCGGGGGGTCTACAATGAGCAGTTCTTC. It translates to CASSYSSWRGVYNEQFF.

The rearrangement uses TRBV15 and TRBJ1-1; D not certain. CDR1 and CDR2 from the germline V gene are LNHNV and YYDKDF (reference sequence). The CDR3 runs 13 residues. Trimming pared 8 bases from V and 1 base from J, leaving 11 bases between. The CDR3 loop reads CATGAQQNTEAFF. CDR3 DNA: TGTGCCACCGGAGCACAGCAGAACACTGAAGCTTTCTTT.

The chain recombines TRBV5-1 with TRBJ1-2, with D perhaps matching TRBD1 (5 bases). V gave up 1 base and J gave up 4 bases, with 8 bases separating them. The CDR3 is 13 residues long. CDR1 is SGHRS and CDR2 is YFSETQ in the germline V gene. CDR3: CASSLTTGYGYTF. The DNA for the CDR3 is TGCGCCAGCAGCTTGACCACAGGCTATGGCTACACCTTC.

This clonotype was detected only once. The V and J genes are TRBV5-4 and TRBJ2-5; 7 bases line up with TRBD2. The CDR3 contains 14 residues. V dropped 5 bases and J dropped 2; count of bases not matched to a gene: 6. CDR1 and CDR2 (germline): SGHNT, YYREEE (reference sequence). The CDR3: CASSAAGTQETQYF. For the CDR3, the DNA is TGTGCCAGCAGTGCAGCGGGGACTCAAGAGACCCAGTACTTC.

This clonotype was counted only a few times. V gene TRBV25-1 combines with J gene TRBJ2-5, with no clear D. Trimming pared 2 bases from V and 6 bases from J, leaving 10 bases between. Germline CDR1 MGHDK, CDR2 SYGVNS. The CDR3 covers 13 residues. The CDR3 nucleotides are TGTGCCAGCAGTGAAGTAGCTCAGAAGACCCAGTACTTC. Its protein is CASSEVAQKTQYF.

This chain uses TRBV6-5 with TRBJ1-2; TRBD1 matches 12 bases. Looked up from germline, CDR1 is MNHEY and CDR2 is SVGAGI. The V segment lost 2 bases and the J segment 2 bases; nucleotides outside the gene matches: 3. This CDR3 comprises 16 residues. The chain's CDR3 is CASSYRDRGLNYGYTF. The DNA for the CDR3 is TGTGCCAGCAGTTACCGGGACAGGGGGCTAAACTATGGCTACACCTTC.

The sample holds a few counts of this clonotype. The V gene is TRBV5-1, the J gene TRBJ2-1; TRBD1 aligns across 8 bases. This CDR3 region has 14 residues. From germline, CDR1 is SGHRS and CDR2 YFSETQ. J gave up 12 bases and V 7 bases, and 15 bases lay outside the gene matches. As DNA, the CDR3 is TGCGCCAGCGCGGTCGGCCAGGGGGCAGTGGGGCAGTTCTTC. This gives the protein CASAVGQGAVGQFF.

V is TRBV20-1 and J is TRBJ2-7; D possibly corresponds to TRBD2 (6 bases). The CDR3 totals 15 residues. The germline V and J ends were trimmed by 3 bases and 1 base, with 16 bases remaining between them. The germline V gene has CDR1 DFQATT and CDR2 SNEGSKA (reference sequence). The CDR3 is CSASSGTSKSYEQYF. CDR3 DNA sequence: TGCAGTGCTAGTTCCGGGACTTCAAAATCCTACGAGCAGTACTTC.

This clonotype was counted at least ten times. The rearrangement uses TRBV5-1 and TRBJ1-1; TRBD1 aligns across 8 bases. This CDR3 is built from 15 residues. V shed 6 bases and J 2 bases; nucleotides not matched to a gene: 9. Germline loops: CDR1 SGHRS, CDR2 YFSETQ. CDR3 in DNA: TGCGCCAGCACCTATCGACAGGGGCTTAACACTGAAGCTTTCTTT. Amino acids: CASTYRQGLNTEAFF.